This entry features one TCR beta chain sequence. As yet, its antigen is unknown. TCRdb re-analysed the 5' RACE reads in MiXCR, keeping a single row per CDR3 protein. The sample consists of fewer than 650,000 distinct CDR3 sequences, 9% to 10% of them appearing once. The sample is drawn from a study of identical twins. Study conclusions and caveats: The study found weaker excess twin sharing in beta out-of-frame sequences.

All donors were healthy Caucasians. The CDR3 runs to 13 residues. The V gene lost 5 bases and the J gene lost 1 base, with 8 bases spanning the gap. The germline V gene has CDR1 MNHNY and CDR2 SVGAGI (reference sequence). This sample also appeared in a second study, on yellow fever vaccine responses in identical twins.

Sequenced input: PBMCs. The clonotype comes from a woman between 18 and 29 years old in good health. The chain links TRBV6-6 to TRBJ1-1, with D perhaps TRBD1 (6 bases). CDR3 DNA: TGTGCCAGCAGTAGGACAGCGAACACTGAAGCTTTCTTT. It yields the protein CASSRTANTEAFF.